This TCR beta chain is from a study of T cells in Graves' hyperthyroidism and ophthalmopathy. Authors of the study amplified TCR beta CDR3 regions from RNA transcripts. A first-round RT-PCR of the TCR CDR3 used the HTBI primer set. TCRdb itself ran the multiplex PCR reads through MiXCR, one entry per CDR3 protein. The sample shows around 520,000 distinct CDR3 sequences, 14% of them seen only once. Germline V CDR1 and CDR2: LGHDT, YNNKEL (reference sequence). The CDR3 runs to 13 residues. After removal of 2 bases from V and 9 bases from J, the junction contained 3 bases not matched to a gene. Study-wide results and limits: In the blood, most expanded thyroid clonotypes above 0.001 appeared as well.

This clonotype was seen at least ten times. The antigen remains undetermined. V usage is TRBV3-1 and J usage is TRBJ2-4; 8 bases are a match to TRBD2. This TCR was sampled from a woman aged 40 to 50 with Graves' hyperthyroidism. What was sequenced was blood. CDR3 sequence reads: CASSQLREGIQYF. CDR3 in DNA: TGTGCCAGCAGCCAACTCCGGGAGGGCATTCAGTACTTC.